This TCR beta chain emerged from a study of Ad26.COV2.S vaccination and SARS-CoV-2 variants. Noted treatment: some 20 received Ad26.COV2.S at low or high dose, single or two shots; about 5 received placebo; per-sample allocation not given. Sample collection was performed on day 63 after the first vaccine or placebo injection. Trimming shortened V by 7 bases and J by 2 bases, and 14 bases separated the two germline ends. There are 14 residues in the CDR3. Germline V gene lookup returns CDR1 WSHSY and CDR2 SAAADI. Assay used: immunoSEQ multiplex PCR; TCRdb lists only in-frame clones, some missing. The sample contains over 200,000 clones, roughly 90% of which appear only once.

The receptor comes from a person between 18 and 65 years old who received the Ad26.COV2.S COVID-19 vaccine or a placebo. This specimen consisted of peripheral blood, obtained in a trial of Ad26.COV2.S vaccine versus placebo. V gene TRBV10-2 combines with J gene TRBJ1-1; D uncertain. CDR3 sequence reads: CASITPKGNTEAFF. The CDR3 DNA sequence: TGCGCCAGCATCACACCCAAGGGAAACACTGAAGCTTTCTTT.